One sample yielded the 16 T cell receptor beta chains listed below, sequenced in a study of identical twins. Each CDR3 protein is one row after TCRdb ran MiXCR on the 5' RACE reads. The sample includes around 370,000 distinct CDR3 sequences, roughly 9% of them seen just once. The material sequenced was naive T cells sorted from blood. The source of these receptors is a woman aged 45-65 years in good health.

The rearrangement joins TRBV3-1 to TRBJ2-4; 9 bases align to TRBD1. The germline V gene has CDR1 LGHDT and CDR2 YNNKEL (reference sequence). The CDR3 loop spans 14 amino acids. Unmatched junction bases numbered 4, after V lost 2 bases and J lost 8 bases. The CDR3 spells CASSQRDREDIQYF. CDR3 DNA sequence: TGTGCCAGCAGCCAACGGGACAGGGAGGACATTCAGTACTTC.

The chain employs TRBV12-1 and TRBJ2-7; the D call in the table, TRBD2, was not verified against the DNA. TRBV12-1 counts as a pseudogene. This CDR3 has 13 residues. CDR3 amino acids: CASSFEGSYEQYV. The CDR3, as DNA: TGTGCCAGCAGCTTTGAAGGGAGTTACGAGCAGTACGTC.

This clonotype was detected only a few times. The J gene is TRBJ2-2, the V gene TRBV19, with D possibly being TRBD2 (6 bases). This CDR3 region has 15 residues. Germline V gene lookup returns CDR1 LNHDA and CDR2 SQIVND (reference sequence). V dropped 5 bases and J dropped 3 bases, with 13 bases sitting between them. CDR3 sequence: CASSSGTLYTGELFF. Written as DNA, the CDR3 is TGTGCCAGTAGTTCCGGGACTCTATACACCGGGGAGCTGTTTTTT. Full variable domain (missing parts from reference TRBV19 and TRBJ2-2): DGGITQSPKYLFRKEGQNVTLSCEQNLNHDAMYWYRQDPGQGLRLIYYSQIVNDFQKGDIAEGYSVSREKKESFPLTVTSAQKNPTAFYLCASSSGTLYTGELFFGEGSRLTVL.

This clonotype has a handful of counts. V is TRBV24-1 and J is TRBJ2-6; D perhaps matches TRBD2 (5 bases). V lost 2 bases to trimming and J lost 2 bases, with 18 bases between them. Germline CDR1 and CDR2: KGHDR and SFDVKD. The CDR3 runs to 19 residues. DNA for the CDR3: TGTGCCACCAGTGATTCCCGACTAAGTACCGAGCCTGGGGCCAACGTCCTGACTTTC. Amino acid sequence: CATSDSRLSTEPGANVLTF.

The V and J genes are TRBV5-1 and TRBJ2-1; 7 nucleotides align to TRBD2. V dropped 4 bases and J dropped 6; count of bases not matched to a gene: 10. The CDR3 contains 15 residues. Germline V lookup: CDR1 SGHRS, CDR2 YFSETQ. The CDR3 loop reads CASSLAGGRGNEQFF. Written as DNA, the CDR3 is TGCGCCAGCAGCCTTGCAGGCGGGAGAGGCAATGAGCAGTTCTTC.

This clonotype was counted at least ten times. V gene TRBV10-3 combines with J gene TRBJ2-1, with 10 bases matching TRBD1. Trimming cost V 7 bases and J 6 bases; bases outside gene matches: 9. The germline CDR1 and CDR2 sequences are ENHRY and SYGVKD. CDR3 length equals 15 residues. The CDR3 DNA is TGTGCCATCACCCCCCGGGACAGGGGCACCAATGAGCAGTTCTTC. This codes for CAITPRDRGTNEQFF.

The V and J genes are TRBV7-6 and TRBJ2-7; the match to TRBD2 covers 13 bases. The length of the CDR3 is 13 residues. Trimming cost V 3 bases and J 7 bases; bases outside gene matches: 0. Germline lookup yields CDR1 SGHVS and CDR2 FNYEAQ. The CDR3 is CASSLGLAGEQYV. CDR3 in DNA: TGTGCCAGCAGCTTGGGACTAGCGGGAGAGCAGTACGTC.

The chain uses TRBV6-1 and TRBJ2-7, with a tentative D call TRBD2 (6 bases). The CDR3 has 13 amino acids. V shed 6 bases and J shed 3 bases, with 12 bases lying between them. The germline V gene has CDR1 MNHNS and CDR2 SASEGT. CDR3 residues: CASREGAIYEQYV. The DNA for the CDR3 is TGTGCCAGCAGGGAGGGTGCGATCTACGAGCAGTACGTC.

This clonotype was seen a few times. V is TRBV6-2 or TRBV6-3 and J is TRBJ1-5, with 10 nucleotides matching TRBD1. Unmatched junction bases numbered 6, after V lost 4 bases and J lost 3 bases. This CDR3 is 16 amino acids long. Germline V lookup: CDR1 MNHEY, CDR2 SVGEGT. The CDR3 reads CASSSDRGLPNQPQHF. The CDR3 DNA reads TGTGCCAGCAGTTCCGACAGGGGGCTCCCCAATCAGCCCCAGCATTTT.

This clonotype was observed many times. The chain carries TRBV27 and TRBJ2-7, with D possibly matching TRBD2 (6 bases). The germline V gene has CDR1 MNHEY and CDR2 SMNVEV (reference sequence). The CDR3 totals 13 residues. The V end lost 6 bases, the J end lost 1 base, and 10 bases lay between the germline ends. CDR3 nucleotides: TGTGCCAGCAGCCGGGACTCATCCTACGAGCAGTACTTC. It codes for CASSRDSSYEQYF.

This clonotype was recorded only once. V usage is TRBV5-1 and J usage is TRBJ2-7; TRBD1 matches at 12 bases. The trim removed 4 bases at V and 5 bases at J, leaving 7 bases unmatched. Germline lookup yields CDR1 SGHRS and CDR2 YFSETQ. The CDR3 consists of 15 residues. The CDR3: CASSAGQGAFHEQYF. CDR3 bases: TGCGCCAGCAGCGCGGGACAGGGGGCTTTCCACGAGCAGTACTTC.

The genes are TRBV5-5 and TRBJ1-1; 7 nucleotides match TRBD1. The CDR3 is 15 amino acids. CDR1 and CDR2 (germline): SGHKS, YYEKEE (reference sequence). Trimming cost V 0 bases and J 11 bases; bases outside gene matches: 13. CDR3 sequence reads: CASSLDGDRVKPAFF. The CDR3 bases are TGTGCCAGCAGCTTGGATGGTGACAGGGTTAAACCGGCTTTCTTT.

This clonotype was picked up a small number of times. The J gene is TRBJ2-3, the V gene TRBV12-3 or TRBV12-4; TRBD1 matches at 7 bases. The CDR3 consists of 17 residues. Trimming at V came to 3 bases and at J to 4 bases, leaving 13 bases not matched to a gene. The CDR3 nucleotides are TGTGCCAGCAGTTTGGGCCCCACAGGGGCGTGGGCAGATACGCAGTATTTT. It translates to CASSLGPTGAWADTQYF.

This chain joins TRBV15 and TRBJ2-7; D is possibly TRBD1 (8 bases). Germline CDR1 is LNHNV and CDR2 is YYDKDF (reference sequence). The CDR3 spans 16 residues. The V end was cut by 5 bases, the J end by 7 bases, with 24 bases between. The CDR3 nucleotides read TGTGCCACCAGCGCACAGGGGGGGCCGGGCCACTGGGAGCAGTACTTC. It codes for CATSAQGGPGHWEQYF.

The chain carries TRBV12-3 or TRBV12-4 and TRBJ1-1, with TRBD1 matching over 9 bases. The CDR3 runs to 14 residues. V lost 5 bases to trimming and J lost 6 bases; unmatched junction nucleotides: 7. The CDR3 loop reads CASSPGTGTSEAFF. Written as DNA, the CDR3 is TGTGCCAGCAGTCCCGGGACAGGGACTTCTGAAGCTTTCTTT.

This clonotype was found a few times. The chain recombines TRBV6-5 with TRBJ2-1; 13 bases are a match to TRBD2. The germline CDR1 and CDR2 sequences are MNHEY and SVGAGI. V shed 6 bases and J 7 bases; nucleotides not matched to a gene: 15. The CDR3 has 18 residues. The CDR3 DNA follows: TGTGCCAGCAGCGGCGGACTAGCGGGAGTGATAGAAGTAAATGAGCAGTTCTTC. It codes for CASSGGLAGVIEVNEQFF.